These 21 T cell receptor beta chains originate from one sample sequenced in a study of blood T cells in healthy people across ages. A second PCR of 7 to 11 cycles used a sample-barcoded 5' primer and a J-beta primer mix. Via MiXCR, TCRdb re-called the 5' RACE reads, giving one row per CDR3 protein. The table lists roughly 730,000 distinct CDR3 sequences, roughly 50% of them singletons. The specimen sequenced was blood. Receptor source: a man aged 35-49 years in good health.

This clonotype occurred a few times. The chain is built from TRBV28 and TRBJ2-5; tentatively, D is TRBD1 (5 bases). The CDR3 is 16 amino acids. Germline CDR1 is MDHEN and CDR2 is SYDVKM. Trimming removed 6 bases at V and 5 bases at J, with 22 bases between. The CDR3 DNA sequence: TGTGCCAGCAGGTCAAGTAGGGGCGGCGGCTGGGAGACCCAGTACTTC. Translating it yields CASRSSRGGGWETQYF.

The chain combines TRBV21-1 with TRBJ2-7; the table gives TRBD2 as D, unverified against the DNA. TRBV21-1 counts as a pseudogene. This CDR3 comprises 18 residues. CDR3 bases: TGTGCCAGCAGCAAGGGACCCGCGGTTCGAACAGCTTTATACGAGCAGTACTTC. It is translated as CASSKGPAVRTALYEQYF.

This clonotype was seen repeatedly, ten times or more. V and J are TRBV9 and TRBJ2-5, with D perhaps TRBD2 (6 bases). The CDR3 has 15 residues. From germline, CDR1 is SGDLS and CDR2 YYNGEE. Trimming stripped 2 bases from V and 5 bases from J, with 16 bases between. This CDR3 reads CASSVSPGGDETQYF. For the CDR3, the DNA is TGTGCCAGCAGCGTTTCGCCCGGCGGGGATGAGACCCAGTACTTC.

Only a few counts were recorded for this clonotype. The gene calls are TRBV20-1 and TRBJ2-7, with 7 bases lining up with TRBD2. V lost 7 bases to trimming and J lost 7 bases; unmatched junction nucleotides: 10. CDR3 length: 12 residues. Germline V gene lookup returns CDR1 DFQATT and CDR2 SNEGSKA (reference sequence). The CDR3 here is CSGQGGTTEQYF. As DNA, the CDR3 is TGCAGTGGGCAGGGAGGGACTACGGAGCAGTACTTC.

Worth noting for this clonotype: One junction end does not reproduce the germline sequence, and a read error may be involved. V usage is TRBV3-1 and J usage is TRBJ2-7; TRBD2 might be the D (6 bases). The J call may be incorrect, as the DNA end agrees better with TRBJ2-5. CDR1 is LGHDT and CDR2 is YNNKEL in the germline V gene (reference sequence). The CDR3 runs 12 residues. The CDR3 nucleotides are TGTACCAGCAGCCAAGCGGGAGAGACCCAGTACTTC. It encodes CTSSQAGETQYF.

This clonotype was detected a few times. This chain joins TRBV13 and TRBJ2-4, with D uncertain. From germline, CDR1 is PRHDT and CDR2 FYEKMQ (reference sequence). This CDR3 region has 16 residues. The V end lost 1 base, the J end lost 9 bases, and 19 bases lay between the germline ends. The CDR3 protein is CASSLVPVEKGGIQYF. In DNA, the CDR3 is TGTGCCAGCAGCTTAGTACCGGTTGAGAAGGGCGGCATTCAGTACTTC.

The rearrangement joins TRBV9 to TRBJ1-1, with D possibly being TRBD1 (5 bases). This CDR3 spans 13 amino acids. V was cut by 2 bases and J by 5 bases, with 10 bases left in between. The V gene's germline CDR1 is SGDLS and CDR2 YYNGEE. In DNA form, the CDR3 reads TGTGCCAGCAGCGTTTTGGGGGAGACTGAAGCTTTCTTT. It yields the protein CASSVLGETEAFF. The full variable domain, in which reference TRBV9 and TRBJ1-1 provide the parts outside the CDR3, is DSGVTQTPKHLITATGQRVTLRCSPRSGDLSVYWYQQSLDQGLQFLIQYYNGEERAKGNILERFSAQQFPDLHSELNLSSLELGDSALYFCASSVLGETEAFFGQGTRLTVV.

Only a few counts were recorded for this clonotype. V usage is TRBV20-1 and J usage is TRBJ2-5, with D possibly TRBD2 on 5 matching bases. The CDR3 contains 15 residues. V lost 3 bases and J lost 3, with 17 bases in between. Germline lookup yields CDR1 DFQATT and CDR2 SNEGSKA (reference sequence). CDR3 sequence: CSARSGSTQEETQYF. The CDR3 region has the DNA TGCAGTGCTAGGTCGGGATCAACACAAGAAGAGACCCAGTACTTC.

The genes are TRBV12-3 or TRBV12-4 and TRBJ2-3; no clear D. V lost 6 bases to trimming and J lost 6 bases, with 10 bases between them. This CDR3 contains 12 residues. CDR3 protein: CASRLYADTQYF. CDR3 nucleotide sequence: TGTGCCAGCAGACTATATGCGGATACGCAGTATTTT.

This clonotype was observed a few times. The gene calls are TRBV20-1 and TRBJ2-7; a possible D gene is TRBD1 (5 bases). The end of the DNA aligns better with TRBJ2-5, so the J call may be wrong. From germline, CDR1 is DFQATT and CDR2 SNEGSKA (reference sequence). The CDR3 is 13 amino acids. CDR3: CSAGQVNTETQYF. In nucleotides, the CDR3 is TGCAGTGCTGGACAAGTAAATACGGAGACCCAGTACTTC.

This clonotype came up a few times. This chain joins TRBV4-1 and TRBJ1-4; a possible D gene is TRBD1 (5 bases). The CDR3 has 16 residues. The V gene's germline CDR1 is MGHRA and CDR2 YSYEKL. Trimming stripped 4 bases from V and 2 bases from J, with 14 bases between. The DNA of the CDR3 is TGCGCCAGCAGCCTCGAAACAGGAAACACTAATGAAAAACTGTTTTTT. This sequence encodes CASSLETGNTNEKLFF.

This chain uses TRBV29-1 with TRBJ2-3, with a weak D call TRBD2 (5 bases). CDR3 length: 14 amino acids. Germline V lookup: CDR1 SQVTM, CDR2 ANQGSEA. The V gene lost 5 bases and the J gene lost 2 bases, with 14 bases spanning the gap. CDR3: CSVSSKRLTDTQYF. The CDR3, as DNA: TGCAGCGTTTCCAGTAAGCGGCTCACAGATACGCAGTATTTT.

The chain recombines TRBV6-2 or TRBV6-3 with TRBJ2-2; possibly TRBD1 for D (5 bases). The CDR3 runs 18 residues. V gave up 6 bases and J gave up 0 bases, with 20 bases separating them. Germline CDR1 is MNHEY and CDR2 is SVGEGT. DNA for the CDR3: TGTGCCAGCAGGAGAAATTCACGAACAGGACCGAACACCGGGGAGCTGTTTTTT. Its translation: CASRRNSRTGPNTGELFF.

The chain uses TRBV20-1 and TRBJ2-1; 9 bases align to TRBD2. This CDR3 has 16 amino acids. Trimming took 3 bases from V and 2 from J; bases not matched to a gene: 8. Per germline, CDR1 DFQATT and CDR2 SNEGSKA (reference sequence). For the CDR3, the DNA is TGCAGTGCTAGGGGGTGGGCTAGCGGGGCCTACAATGAGCAGTTCTTC. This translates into CSARGWASGAYNEQFF.

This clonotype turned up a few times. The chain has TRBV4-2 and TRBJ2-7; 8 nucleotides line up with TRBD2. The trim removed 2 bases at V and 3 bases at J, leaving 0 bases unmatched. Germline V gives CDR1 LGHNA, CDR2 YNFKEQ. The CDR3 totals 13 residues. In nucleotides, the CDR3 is TGTGCCAGCAGCCAACTAGCGGGCTACGAGCAGTACTTC. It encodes CASSQLAGYEQYF.

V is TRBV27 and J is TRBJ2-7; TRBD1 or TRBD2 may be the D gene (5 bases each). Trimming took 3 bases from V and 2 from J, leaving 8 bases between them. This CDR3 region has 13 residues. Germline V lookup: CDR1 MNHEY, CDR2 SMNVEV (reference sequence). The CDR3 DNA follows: TGTGCCAGCAGTTTGGGGACGCCCTACGAGCAGTACTTC. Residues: CASSLGTPYEQYF.

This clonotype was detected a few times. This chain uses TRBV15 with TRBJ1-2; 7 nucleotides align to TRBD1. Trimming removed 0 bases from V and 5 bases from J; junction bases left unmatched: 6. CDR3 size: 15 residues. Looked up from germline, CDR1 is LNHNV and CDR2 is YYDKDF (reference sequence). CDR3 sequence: CATSRDRDREYGYTF. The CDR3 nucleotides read TGTGCCACCAGCAGAGATCGGGACAGAGAATATGGCTACACCTTC.

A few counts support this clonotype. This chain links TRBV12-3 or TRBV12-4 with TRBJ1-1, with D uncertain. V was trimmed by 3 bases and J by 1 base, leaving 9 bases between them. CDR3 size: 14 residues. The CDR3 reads CASSFNTRNTEAFF. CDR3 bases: TGTGCCAGCAGTTTTAACACGAGGAACACTGAAGCTTTCTTT.

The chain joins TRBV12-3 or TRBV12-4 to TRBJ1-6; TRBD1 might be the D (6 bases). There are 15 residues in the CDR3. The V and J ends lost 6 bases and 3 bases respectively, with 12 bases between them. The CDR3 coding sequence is TGTGCCAGCAGCTTCTGGGACATCTATAATTCACCCCTCCACTTT. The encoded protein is CASSFWDIYNSPLHF.

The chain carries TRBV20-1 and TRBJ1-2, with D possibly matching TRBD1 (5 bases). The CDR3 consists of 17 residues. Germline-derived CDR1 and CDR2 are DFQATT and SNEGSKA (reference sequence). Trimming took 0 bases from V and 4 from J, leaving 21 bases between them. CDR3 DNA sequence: TGCAGTGCTAGAGATCTATTTAGGGACCGTTCGAGCTATGGCTACACCTTC. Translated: CSARDLFRDRSSYGYTF.

Here the CDR3 reads CASSLRGQGISFYEQYF. DNA for the CDR3: TGTGCCAGCTCCCTCCGTGGGCAGGGAATCTCCTTTTACGAGCAGTACTTC. The chain carries TRBV18 and TRBJ2-7; perhaps TRBD1 as D (5 bases). Trimming pared 6 bases from V and 4 bases from J, leaving 25 bases between. The CDR3 runs to 17 residues. The V gene's germline CDR1 is KGHSH and CDR2 LQKENI. The whole variable domain, filled in from reference TRBV18 and TRBJ2-7, reads NAGVMQNPRHLVRRRGQEARLRCSPMKGHSHVYWYRQLPEEGLKFMVYLQKENIIDESGMPKERFSAEFPKEGPSILRIQQVVRGDSAAYFCASSLRGQGISFYEQYFGPGTRLTVT.